Listed below are T cell receptor beta chains from one sample, sequenced in a study of OX40 agonist ivuxolimab in advanced cancers. Produced via immunoSEQ multiplex PCR; TCRdb's table is partial and in-frame only. Among about 32,000 clones listed, about nine tenths were seen once. The starting material was CD4+ or CD8+ T cells sorted from blood, obtained in a trial of the OX40 agonist ivuxolimab. Every receptor here comes from an adult with an advanced solid tumor such as melanoma, head and neck, liver or kidney cancer. Each CDR3 is given with its conserved first and last residue. The order of the fields is V gene, D gene, J gene, clone size, CDR3 DNA, CDR3 protein. D genes are given only for firm matches. Clone size appears in some rows only: once, few, many, or a class for an expanded clone.

TRBV5-1	TRBD1	TRBJ2-1	once	TGCGCCAGCAGCATCTACCGGGACAGGGTAAATGAGCAGTTCTTC	CASSIYRDRVNEQFF
TRBV28	.	TRBJ1-5	.	TGTGCCAGCAGTTTGGAGCAGAGTAGCAATCAGCCCCAGCATTTT	CASSLEQSSNQPQHF
TRBV19	.	TRBJ2-5	.	TGTGCCAGTAGTGTAGGGGAAGAGACCCAGTACTTC	CASSVGEETQYF
TRBV28	TRBD1	TRBJ1-2	.	TGTGCCAGCAGTTTCAGGGGGCTCCTCTATGGCTACACCTTC	CASSFRGLLYGYTF
TRBV25-1	.	TRBJ2-5	.	TGTGCCAGCAGTGAAAGGGGTAGCTGGGAGACCCAGTACTTC	CASSERGSWETQYF
TRBV19	.	TRBJ1-2	.	TGTGCCAGTAGTATTAGGCTGGACCAAGTCTACACCTTC	CASSIRLDQVYTF
TRBV7-8	.	TRBJ2-2	.	TGTGCCAGCAGCCCGAACACCGGGGAGCTGTTTTTT	CASSPNTGELFF
TRBV5-6	.	TRBJ2-3	.	TGTGCCAGCAGCTTGGGTACTGGAGATACGCAGTATTTT	CASSLGTGDTQYF
TRBV7-9	TRBD1	TRBJ1-4	.	TGTGCCGGACAGGGTGTGAGTGAAAAACTGTTTTTT	CAGQGVSEKLFF
TRBV29-1	.	TRBJ2-7	.	TGCAGCGTTGATGACGGAAAATCCTCCTACGAGCAGTACTTC	CSVDDGKSSYEQYF
TRBV28	.	TRBJ2-7	.	TGTGCCAGCAGTTTAGGGTGGAGCTCCTACGAGCAGTACTTC	CASSLGWSSYEQYF
TRBV5-1	TRBD2	TRBJ2-1	.	TGCGCCAGCAGCTTGCCCCCTGCGGGGGGCGCCCCTAATGAGCAGTTCTTC	CASSLPPAGGAPNEQFF
TRBV28	TRBD1	TRBJ2-7	.	TGTGCCAGCAGTTTATCCGGGACAGCGGATCTCTCCTACGAGCAGTACTTC	CASSLSGTADLSYEQYF
TRBV5-6	TRBD1	TRBJ2-3	once	TGTGCCAGCACTGGACTTACAGGGGGCGAAGGTACGCAGTATTTT	CASTGLTGGEGTQYF
TRBV28	TRBD1	TRBJ2-7	.	TGTGCCAGCAGTCCCGACAGGGGGGGCTACGAGCAGTACTTC	CASSPDRGGYEQYF
TRBV28	TRBD2	TRBJ2-1	.	TGTGCCAGCAGTATCTTTAGCGGGAAAGTCTACAATGAGCAGTTCTTC	CASSIFSGKVYNEQFF
TRBV7-2	.	TRBJ2-7	.	TGTGCCAGCAGCTTAGGGTTCCACCTCTACGAGCAGTACTTC	CASSLGFHLYEQYF
TRBV9	.	TRBJ2-1	.	TGTGCCAGCGGGGGGGCCAATGAGCAGTTCTTC	CASGGANEQFF
TRBV7-2	TRBD1	TRBJ1-6	.	TGTGCCAGCAGCTTGTTGACAGGGGGCCTTAGCTCCTATAATTCACCCCTCCACTTT	CASSLLTGGLSSYNSPLHF
TRBV5-8	.	TRBJ1-2	once	TGTGCCAGCAGCTTGTTAGGTGATGGCTACACCTTC	CASSLLGDGYTF
TRBV9	.	TRBJ2-7	few	TGTGCCAGCAGCGGGCGGGGCGGCTACGAGCAGTACTTC	CASSGRGGYEQYF
TRBV28	TRBD2	TRBJ2-7	.	TGTGCCAGCAGTTTACCGACTAGCGGGGCGTCCTACGAGCAGTACTTC	CASSLPTSGASYEQYF
TRBV5-1	.	TRBJ1-1	.	TGCGCCAGCAGCCCTGAAGTATGGGGAGAAGCTTTCTTT	CASSPEVWGEAFF
TRBV6-1	.	TRBJ1-5	.	TGTGCCAGCAGTGAACATCACAGGAATCAGCCCCAGCATTTT	CASSEHHRNQPQHF